Listed here are 20 T cell receptor beta chains from one sample, sequenced in a study of cytomegalovirus exposure and HLA in healthy donors. Assay used: immunoSEQ multiplex PCR; TCRdb lists only in-frame clones, some missing. Here the sample spans about 68,000 clones, over 95% being singletons. The sample comprised PBMCs. These receptors were taken from a man between 18 and 35 years old in good health and CMV-seronegative.

The V and J genes are TRBV6-1 and TRBJ2-7, with 8 nucleotides matching TRBD1. The junction had 9 bases not matched to a gene; V was cut back by 2 bases and J by 0 bases. Germline values: CDR1 MNHNS, CDR2 SASEGT. The CDR3 length is 17 residues. For the CDR3, the DNA is TGTGCCAGCAGTGAATCGAACAGGGGGTATGTCTCCTACGAGCAGTACTTC. It is translated as CASSESNRGYVSYEQYF.

The chain uses TRBV6-5 and TRBJ2-7; TRBD2 matches at 14 bases. The trim removed 6 bases at V and 7 bases at J, leaving 8 bases unmatched. The CDR3 runs 15 residues. CDR1 is MNHEY and CDR2 is SVGAGI in the germline V gene. The CDR3 region is CASRPTSGRALEQYF. In DNA form, the CDR3 reads TGTGCCAGCAGACCGACTAGCGGGAGGGCCCTGGAGCAGTACTTC.

Only one count was recorded for this clone. V usage is TRBV15 and J usage is TRBJ2-1; the match to TRBD2 covers 9 bases. Trimming took 0 bases from V and 8 from J; bases not matched to a gene: 8. Germline loops: CDR1 LNHNV, CDR2 YYDKDF (reference sequence). There are 16 residues in the CDR3. CDR3 sequence reads: CATSRDAASGMYEQFF. The CDR3 region has the DNA TGTGCCACCAGCAGAGATGCGGCTAGCGGGATGTATGAGCAGTTCTTC. Based on the CDR3 plus reference TRBV15 and TRBJ2-1, the full variable domain is DAMVIQNPRYQVTQFGKPVTLSCSQTLNHNVMYWYQQKSSQAPKLLFHYYDKDFNNEADTPDNFQSRRPNTSFCFLDIRSPGLGDTAMYLCATSRDAASGMYEQFFGPGTRLTVL.

The chain combines TRBV10-3 with TRBJ1-1; TRBD1 is a possible D gene (6 bases). Germline CDR1 ENHRY, CDR2 SYGVKD. This CDR3 has 14 residues. V shed 7 bases and J shed 0 bases, with 12 bases lying between them. In nucleotides, the CDR3 is TGTGCCATCACTACCGACAGGCTGAACACTGAAGCTTTCTTT. Its protein is CAITTDRLNTEAFF.

V and J are TRBV6-6 and TRBJ1-2; TRBD1 matches at 8 bases. The germline V gene encodes CDR1 MNHNY and CDR2 SVGAGI (reference sequence). The CDR3 length is 14 residues. V dropped 6 bases and J dropped 4; count of bases not matched to a gene: 7. Written as DNA, the CDR3 is TGTGCCAGCAGATCCGACAGGGGAGCCTATGGCTACACCTTC. As protein: CASRSDRGAYGYTF.

V gene TRBV6-5 combines with J gene TRBJ2-7; TRBD1 aligns across 9 bases. The V gene's germline CDR1 is MNHEY and CDR2 SVGAGI. Trimming took 5 bases from V and 0 from J; bases not matched to a gene: 5. CDR3 length equals 15 residues. The CDR3 bases are TGTGCCAGCAGTAAGGGACAGGGAATCTCCTACGAGCAGTACTTC. It codes for CASSKGQGISYEQYF.

This chain uses TRBV6-5 with TRBJ1-2; 7 bases align to TRBD1. The ends lost 11 bases at V and 4 bases at J; junction bases unmatched: 16. Germline V gives CDR1 MNHEY, CDR2 SVGAGI. The CDR3 sequence is 15 residues long. CDR3 amino acids: CAGRLHWDSRYGYTF. Written as DNA, the CDR3 is TGTGCCGGCCGACTACATTGGGACAGCCGCTATGGCTACACCTTC.

This clone was observed once. V is TRBV28 and J is TRBJ1-5; TRBD1 is a possible D gene (6 bases). V lost 7 bases and J 9 bases, leaving 22 bases between the germline ends. Germline V gives CDR1 MDHEN, CDR2 SYDVKM. This CDR3 has 15 residues. CDR3 amino acids: CASIPQRLRGGPQHF. CDR3 nucleotide sequence: TGTGCCAGCATCCCCCAACGTCTTAGGGGGGGGCCCCAGCATTTT.

This chain joins TRBV19 and TRBJ2-3; D not certain. In germline, CDR1 is LNHDA, CDR2 SQIVND (reference sequence). The CDR3 covers 14 residues. The V end lost 1 base, the J end lost 3 bases, and 8 bases lay between the germline ends. This chain's CDR3 is CASSIGPSTDTQYF. DNA of the CDR3: TGTGCCAGTAGTATAGGCCCGAGTACAGATACGCAGTATTTT.

The J gene is TRBJ1-5, the V gene TRBV27, with TRBD1 matching 9 bases. The CDR3 runs to 16 residues. From germline, CDR1 is MNHEY and CDR2 SMNVEV (reference sequence). V shed 7 bases and J 4 bases; nucleotides not matched to a gene: 11. The CDR3 DNA reads TGTGCCAGCACGGGACAGGGATGGAGAAGTAATCAGCCCCAGCATTTT. Its translation: CASTGQGWRSNQPQHF.

This chain joins TRBV9 and TRBJ1-6; a possible D gene is TRBD1 (5 bases). Trimming removed 0 bases from V and 7 bases from J, with 11 bases in between. This CDR3 is 15 amino acids long. Germline lookup yields CDR1 SGDLS and CDR2 YYNGEE. For the CDR3, the DNA is TGTGCCAGCAGCGTAGCTCAGGGCTGGAATTCACCCCTCCACTTT. Protein sequence: CASSVAQGWNSPLHF.

The chain carries TRBV11-2 and TRBJ1-1; 7 bases align to TRBD1. Trimming cost V 6 bases and J 3 bases; bases outside gene matches: 4. The germline CDR1 and CDR2 sequences are SGHAT and FQNNGV. This CDR3 contains 13 residues. CDR3 sequence: CASRQTGDTEAFF. CDR3 bases: TGTGCCAGCAGGCAAACAGGGGACACTGAAGCTTTCTTT.

The chain is built from TRBV2 and TRBJ1-1; 8 bases match TRBD1. The CDR3 consists of 15 residues. Germline CDR1 and CDR2: SNHLY and FYNNEI. Trimming took 7 bases from V and 3 from J; bases not matched to a gene: 10. The CDR3 protein is CASIIQGEWDTEAFF. CDR3 DNA: TGTGCCAGCATTATACAGGGGGAGTGGGACACTGAAGCTTTCTTT.

This chain links TRBV11-3 with TRBJ2-1, with 7 bases fitting TRBD1. CDR1 and CDR2 from the germline V gene are SGHNT and YENEEA. The junction had 11 bases not matched to a gene; V was cut back by 5 bases and J by 4 bases. This CDR3 is 16 amino acids long. The CDR3 coding sequence is TGTGCCAGCAGCCCATCCGGGACAGCACTTTACAATGAGCAGTTCTTC. As protein: CASSPSGTALYNEQFF.

The gene calls are TRBV4-1 and TRBJ1-2; 9 bases match TRBD1. The CDR3 length is 14 residues. V shed 4 bases and J 7 bases; nucleotides not matched to a gene: 7. Germline-derived CDR1 and CDR2 are MGHRA and YSYEKL. Written as DNA, the CDR3 is TGCGCCAGCAGCCGGACAGGGGCGGGTTCTGGCTACACCTTC. As protein: CASSRTGAGSGYTF.

The V and J genes are TRBV5-3 and TRBJ2-1; TRBD2 agrees at 8 bases. TRBV5-3 is treated as an ORF (open reading frame) with a function not yet certain. This CDR3 contains 18 residues. The J segment lost 0 bases and the V segment lost 0 bases, leaving 8 bases of the junction unmatched. This CDR3 is CARSLAGTRLSSYNEQFF. The CDR3 nucleotides read TGTGCCAGAAGCTTGGCCGGGACTAGATTAAGCTCCTACAATGAGCAGTTCTTC.

The chain recombines TRBV6-1 with TRBJ2-7, with a weak D call TRBD2 (6 bases). The CDR3 is 15 amino acids. Per the germline V gene, CDR1 is MNHNS and CDR2 is SASEGT. V lost 7 bases to trimming and J lost 4 bases, with 20 bases between them. This chain's CDR3 is CASTPGVGLSYEQYF. In DNA, the CDR3 is TGTGCCAGCACCCCGGGGGTAGGACTCTCTTACGAGCAGTACTTC.

The chain is built from TRBV11-3 and TRBJ2-7, with a tentative D call TRBD1 (6 bases). Germline assignment: CDR1 SGHNT and CDR2 YENEEA. The ends were cut back, 8 bases at V and 0 bases at J, with 14 bases in the middle. This CDR3 contains 14 residues. CDR3 in amino acids: CASSTGQSSYEQYF. In nucleotides, the CDR3 is TGTGCCAGCTCAACAGGACAGAGCTCCTACGAGCAGTACTTC.

The count of this clone is one. This sequence joins TRBV6-6 and TRBJ1-2; D not resolved. Germline assignment: CDR1 MNHNY and CDR2 SVGAGI (reference sequence). The CDR3 spans 14 residues. V was pared by 4 bases and J by 0 bases, with 9 bases between. CDR3 in DNA: TGTGCCAGCAGTTCCAGAAGCGCTAACTATGGCTACACCTTC. It codes for CASSSRSANYGYTF.

The chain couples TRBV4-1 to TRBJ2-2; D gene unclear. CDR1 and CDR2 (germline): MGHRA, YSYEKL. The CDR3 consists of 16 residues. The V and J ends lost 4 bases and 0 bases respectively, with 12 bases between them. The CDR3 protein is CASSLRRGPNTGELFF. As DNA, the CDR3 is TGCGCCAGCAGCCTCCGGAGAGGTCCGAACACCGGGGAGCTGTTTTTT.